This note documents a single TCR beta chain sequence. The PCR had 60 Vbeta and 13 Jbeta primers. Assay used: immunoSEQ multiplex PCR; TCRdb lists only in-frame clones, some missing. The data contain about 140,000 clones, roughly 77% of them singletons. The data were taken from a study of cytomegalovirus exposure and HLA in healthy donors. Trimming removed 0 bases at V and 3 bases at J, with 13 bases between. The CDR3 sequence is 15 residues long. The germline gives CDR1 SGDLS, CDR2 YYNGEE. This sequence joins TRBV9 and TRBJ2-7; the D gene is possibly TRBD2 (6 bases). This TCR derives from a woman aged 25 to 39 in good health and CMV-seronegative. Sequencing was done on a sample of PBMCs. The CDR3: CASSVGISGNYEQYF. In DNA form, the CDR3 reads TGTGCCAGCAGCGTAGGAATTAGCGGAAACTACGAGCAGTACTTC.